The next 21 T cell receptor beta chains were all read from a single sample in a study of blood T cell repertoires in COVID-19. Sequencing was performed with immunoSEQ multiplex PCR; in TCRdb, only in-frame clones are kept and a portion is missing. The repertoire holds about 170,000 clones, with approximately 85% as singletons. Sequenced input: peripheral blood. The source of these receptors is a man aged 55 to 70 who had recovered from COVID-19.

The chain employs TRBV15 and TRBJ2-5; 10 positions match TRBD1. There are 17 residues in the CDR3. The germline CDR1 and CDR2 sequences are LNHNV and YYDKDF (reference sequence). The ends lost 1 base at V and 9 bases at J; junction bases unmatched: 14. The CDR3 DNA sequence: TGTGCCACCAGCAGAGTCAGGACCGGGACAGGGGAGTATCCCCAGTACTTC. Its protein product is CATSRVRTGTGEYPQYF.

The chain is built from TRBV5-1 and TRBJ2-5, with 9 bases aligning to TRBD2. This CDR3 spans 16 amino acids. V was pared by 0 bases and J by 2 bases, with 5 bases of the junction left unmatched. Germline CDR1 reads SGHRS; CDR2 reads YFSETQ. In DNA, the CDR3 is TGCGCCAGCAGCTTGGATAGACTAGCGGAGCAAGAGACCCAGTACTTC. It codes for CASSLDRLAEQETQYF. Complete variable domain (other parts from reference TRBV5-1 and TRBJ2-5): KAGVTQTPRYLIKTRGQQVTLSCSPISGHRSVSWYQQTPGQGLQFLFEYFSETQRNKGNFPGRFSGRQFSNSRSEMNVSTLELGDSALYLCASSLDRLAEQETQYFGPGTRLLVL.

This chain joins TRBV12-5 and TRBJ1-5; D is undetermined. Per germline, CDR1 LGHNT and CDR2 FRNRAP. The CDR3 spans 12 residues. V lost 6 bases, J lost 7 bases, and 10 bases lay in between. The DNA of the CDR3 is TGTGCTAGTGGCCTCCCCGAGCAGCCCCAGCATTTT. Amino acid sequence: CASGLPEQPQHF.

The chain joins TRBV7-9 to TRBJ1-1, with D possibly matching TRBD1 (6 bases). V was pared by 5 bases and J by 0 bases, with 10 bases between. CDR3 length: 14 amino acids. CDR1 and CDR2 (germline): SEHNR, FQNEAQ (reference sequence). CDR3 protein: CASSQGGVNTEAFF. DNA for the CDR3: TGTGCCAGCAGCCAAGGGGGAGTGAACACTGAAGCTTTCTTT.

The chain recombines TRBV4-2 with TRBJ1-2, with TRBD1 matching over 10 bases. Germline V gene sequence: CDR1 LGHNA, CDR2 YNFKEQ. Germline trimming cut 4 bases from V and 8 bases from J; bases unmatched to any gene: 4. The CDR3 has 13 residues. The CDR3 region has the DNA TGTGCCAGCAGCCCAGGACAGGGGGAGGGCTACACCTTC. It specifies CASSPGQGEGYTF.

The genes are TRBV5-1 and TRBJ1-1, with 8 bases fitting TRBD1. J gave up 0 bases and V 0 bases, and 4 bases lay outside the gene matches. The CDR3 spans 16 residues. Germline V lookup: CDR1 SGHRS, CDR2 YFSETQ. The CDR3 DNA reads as TGCGCCAGCAGCTTGGCTCAGGGGGCCCTGAACACTGAAGCTTTCTTT. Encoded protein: CASSLAQGALNTEAFF. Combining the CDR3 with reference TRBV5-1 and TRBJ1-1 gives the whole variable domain KAGVTQTPRYLIKTRGQQVTLSCSPISGHRSVSWYQQTPGQGLQFLFEYFSETQRNKGNFPGRFSGRQFSNSRSEMNVSTLELGDSALYLCASSLAQGALNTEAFFGQGTRLTVV.

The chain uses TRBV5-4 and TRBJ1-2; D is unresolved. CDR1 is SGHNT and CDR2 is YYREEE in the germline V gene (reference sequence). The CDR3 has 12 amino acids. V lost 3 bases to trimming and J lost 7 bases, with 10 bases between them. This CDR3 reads CASSSGGTGYTF. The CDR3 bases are TGTGCCAGCAGCTCCGGCGGTACTGGCTACACCTTC.

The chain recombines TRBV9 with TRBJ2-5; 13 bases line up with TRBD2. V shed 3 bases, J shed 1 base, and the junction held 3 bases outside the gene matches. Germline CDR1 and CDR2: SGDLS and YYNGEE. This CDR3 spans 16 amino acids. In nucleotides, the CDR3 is TGTGCCAGCAGCGGAACTAGCGGGGGGGCCCAAGAGACCCAGTACTTC. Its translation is CASSGTSGGAQETQYF.

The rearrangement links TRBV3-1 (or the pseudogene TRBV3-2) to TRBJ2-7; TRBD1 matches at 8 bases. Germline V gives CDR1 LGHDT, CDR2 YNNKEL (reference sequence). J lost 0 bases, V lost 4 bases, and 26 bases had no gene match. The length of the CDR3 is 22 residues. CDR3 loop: CASSPRPSTGTGPRWSSYEQYF. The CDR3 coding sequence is TGTGCCAGCAGCCCACGACCCTCTACCGGGACAGGACCTCGATGGAGCTCCTACGAGCAGTACTTC.

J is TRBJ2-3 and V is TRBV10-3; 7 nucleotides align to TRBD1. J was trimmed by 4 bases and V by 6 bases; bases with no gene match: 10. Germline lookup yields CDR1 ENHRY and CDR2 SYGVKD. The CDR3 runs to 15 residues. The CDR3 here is CAISQQGRQADTQYF. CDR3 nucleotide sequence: TGTGCCATCAGCCAACAGGGGCGTCAGGCAGATACGCAGTATTTT.

This CDR3 is CASSSTPGQGYGYTF. The DNA of the CDR3 is TGTGCCAGCAGCTCAACGCCCGGACAGGGCTATGGCTACACCTTC. The chain combines TRBV7-3 with TRBJ1-2, with 8 bases that match TRBD1. V gave up 4 bases and J gave up 4 bases; unmatched junction bases: 8. This CDR3 is 15 amino acids long. Germline values: CDR1 SGHTA, CDR2 FQGTGA.

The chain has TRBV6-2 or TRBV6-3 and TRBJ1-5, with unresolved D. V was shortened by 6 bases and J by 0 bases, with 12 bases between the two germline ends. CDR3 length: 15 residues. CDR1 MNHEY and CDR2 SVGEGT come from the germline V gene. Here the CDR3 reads CASRPPGFSNQPQHF. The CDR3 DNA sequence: TGTGCCAGCAGACCTCCAGGTTTTAGCAATCAGCCCCAGCATTTT.

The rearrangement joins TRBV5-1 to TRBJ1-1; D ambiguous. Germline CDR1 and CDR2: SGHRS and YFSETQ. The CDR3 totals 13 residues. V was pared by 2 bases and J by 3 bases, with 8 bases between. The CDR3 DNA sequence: TGCGCCAGCAGCTTCGGGGAACACACTGAAGCTTTCTTT. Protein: CASSFGEHTEAFF.

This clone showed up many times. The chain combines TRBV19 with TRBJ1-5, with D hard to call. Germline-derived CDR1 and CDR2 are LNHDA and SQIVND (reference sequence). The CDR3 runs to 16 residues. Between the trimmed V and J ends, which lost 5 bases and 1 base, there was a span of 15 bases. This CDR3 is CASSVLVGYSNQPQHF. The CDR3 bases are TGTGCCAGTAGTGTCCTCGTGGGCTACAGCAATCAGCCCCAGCATTTT. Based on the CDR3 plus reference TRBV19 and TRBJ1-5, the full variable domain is DGGITQSPKYLFRKEGQNVTLSCEQNLNHDAMYWYRQDPGQGLRLIYYSQIVNDFQKGDIAEGYSVSREKKESFPLTVTSAQKNPTAFYLCASSVLVGYSNQPQHFGDGTRLSIL.

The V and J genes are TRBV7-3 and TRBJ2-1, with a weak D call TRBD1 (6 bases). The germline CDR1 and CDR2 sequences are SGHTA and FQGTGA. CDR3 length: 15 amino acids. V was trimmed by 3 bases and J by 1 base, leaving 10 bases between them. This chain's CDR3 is CASSLGARSYNEQFF. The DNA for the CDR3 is TGTGCCAGCAGCTTGGGGGCTCGTTCCTACAATGAGCAGTTCTTC.

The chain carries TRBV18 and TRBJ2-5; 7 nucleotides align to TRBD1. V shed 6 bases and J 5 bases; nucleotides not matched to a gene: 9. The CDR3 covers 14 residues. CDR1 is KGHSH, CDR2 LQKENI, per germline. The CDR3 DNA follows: TGTGCCAGCTCCCCGGGACGGGGACAGGAGACCCAGTACTTC. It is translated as CASSPGRGQETQYF. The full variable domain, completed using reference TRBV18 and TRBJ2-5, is NAGVMQNPRHLVRRRGQEARLRCSPMKGHSHVYWYRQLPEEGLKFMVYLQKENIIDESGMPKERFSAEFPKEGPSILRIQQVVRGDSAAYFCASSPGRGQETQYFGPGTRLLVL.

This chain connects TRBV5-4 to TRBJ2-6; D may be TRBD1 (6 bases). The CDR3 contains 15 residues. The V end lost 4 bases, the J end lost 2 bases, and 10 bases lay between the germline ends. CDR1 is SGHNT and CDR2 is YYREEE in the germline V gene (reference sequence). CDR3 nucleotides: TGTGCCAGCAGCACCGCAGGGGCTGGGGCCAACGTCCTGACTTTC. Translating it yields CASSTAGAGANVLTF.

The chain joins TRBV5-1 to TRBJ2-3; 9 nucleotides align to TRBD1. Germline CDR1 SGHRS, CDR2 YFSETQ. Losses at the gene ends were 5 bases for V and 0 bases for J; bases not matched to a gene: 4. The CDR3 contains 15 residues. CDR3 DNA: TGCGCCAGCAGACTACAGGGGGCTAGCACAGATACGCAGTATTTT. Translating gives CASRLQGASTDTQYF.

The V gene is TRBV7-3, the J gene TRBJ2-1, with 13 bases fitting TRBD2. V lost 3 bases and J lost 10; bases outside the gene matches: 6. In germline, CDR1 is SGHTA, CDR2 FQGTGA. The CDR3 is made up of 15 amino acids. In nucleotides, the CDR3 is TGTGCCAGCAGCTTTGGACTAGCGGGGGCTGCAGAGCAGTTCTTC. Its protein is CASSFGLAGAAEQFF. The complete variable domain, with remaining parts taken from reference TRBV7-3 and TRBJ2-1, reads GAGVSQTPSNKVTEKGKYVELRCDPISGHTALYWYRQSLGQGPEFLIYFQGTGAADDSGLPNDRFFAVRPEGSVSTLKIQRTERGDSAVYLCASSFGLAGAAEQFFGPGTRLTVL.

CDR3: CASSIDRDREAFF. The CDR3 nucleotides read TGTGCCAGTAGTATAGACCGGGACAGGGAAGCTTTCTTT. The chain is built from TRBV19 and TRBJ1-1; 8 bases fit TRBD1. J lost 8 bases, V lost 0 bases, and 2 bases had no gene match. The CDR3 runs to 13 residues. From germline, CDR1 is LNHDA and CDR2 SQIVND (reference sequence).

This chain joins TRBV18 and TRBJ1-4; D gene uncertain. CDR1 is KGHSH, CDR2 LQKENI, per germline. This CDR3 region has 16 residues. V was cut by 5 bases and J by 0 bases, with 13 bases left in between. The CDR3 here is CASSSDIRATNEKLFF. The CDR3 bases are TGTGCCAGCTCATCCGACATACGAGCAACTAATGAAAAACTGTTTTTT. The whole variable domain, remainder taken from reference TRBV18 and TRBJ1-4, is NAGVMQNPRHLVRRRGQEARLRCSPMKGHSHVYWYRQLPEEGLKFMVYLQKENIIDESGMPKERFSAEFPKEGPSILRIQQVVRGDSAAYFCASSSDIRATNEKLFFGSGTQLSVL.